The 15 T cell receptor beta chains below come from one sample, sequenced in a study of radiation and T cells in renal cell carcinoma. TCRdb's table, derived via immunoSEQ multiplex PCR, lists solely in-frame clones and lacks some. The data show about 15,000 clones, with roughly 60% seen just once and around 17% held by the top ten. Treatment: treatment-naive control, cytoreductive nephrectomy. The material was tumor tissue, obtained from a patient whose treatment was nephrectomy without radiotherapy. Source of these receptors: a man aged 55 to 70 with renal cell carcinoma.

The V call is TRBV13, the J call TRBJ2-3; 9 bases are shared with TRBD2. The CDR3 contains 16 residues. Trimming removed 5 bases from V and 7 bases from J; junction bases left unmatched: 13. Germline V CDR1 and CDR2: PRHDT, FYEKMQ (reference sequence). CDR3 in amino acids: CASSPYGAGGMNTQYF. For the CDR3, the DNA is TGTGCCAGCAGCCCCTATGGAGCGGGAGGTATGAATACGCAGTATTTT.

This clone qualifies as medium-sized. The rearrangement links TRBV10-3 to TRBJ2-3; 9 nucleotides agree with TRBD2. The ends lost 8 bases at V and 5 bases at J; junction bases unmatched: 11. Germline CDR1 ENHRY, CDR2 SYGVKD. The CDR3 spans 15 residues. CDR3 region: CAIGSQLAGLDTQYF. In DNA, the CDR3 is TGTGCCATCGGCTCCCAGCTAGCGGGGCTAGATACGCAGTATTTT.

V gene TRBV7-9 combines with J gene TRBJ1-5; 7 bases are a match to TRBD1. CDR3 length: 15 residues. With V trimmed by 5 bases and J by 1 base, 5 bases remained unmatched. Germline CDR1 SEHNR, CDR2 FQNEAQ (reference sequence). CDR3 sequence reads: CASSATGQSNQPQHF. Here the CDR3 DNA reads TGTGCCAGCAGCGCGACAGGGCAGAGCAATCAGCCCCAGCATTTT.

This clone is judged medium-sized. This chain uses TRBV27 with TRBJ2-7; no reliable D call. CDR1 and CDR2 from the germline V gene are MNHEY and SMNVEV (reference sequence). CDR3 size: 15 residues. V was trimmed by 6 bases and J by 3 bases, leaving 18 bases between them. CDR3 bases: TGTGCCAGCAGACCGGACCTATCATTTAACTACGAGCAGTACTTC. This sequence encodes CASRPDLSFNYEQYF.

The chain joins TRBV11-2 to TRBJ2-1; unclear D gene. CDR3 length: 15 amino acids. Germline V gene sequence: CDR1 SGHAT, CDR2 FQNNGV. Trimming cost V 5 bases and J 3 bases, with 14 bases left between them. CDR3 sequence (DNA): TGTGCCAGCAGCCCACTTATCTCCCGCTACAATGAGCAGTTCTTC. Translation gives CASSPLISRYNEQFF. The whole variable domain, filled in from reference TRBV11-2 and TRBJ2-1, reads EAGVAQSPRYKIIEKRQSVAFWCNPISGHATLYWYQQILGQGPKLLIQFQNNGVVDDSQLPKDRFSAERLKGVDSTLKIQPAKLEDSAVYLCASSPLISRYNEQFFGPGTRLTVL.

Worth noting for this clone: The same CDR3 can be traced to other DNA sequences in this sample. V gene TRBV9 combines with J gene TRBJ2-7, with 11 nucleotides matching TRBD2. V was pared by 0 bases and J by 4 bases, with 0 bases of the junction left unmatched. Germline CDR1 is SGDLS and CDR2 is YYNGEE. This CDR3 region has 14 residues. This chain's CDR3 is CASSVGLAGYEQYF. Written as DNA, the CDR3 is TGTGCCAGCAGCGTAGGACTAGCGGGGTACGAGCAGTACTTC.

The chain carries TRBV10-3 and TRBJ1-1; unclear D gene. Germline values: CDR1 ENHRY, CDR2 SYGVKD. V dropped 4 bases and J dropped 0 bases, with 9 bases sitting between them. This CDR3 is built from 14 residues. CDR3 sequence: CAISVSSLNTEAFF. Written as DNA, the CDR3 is TGTGCCATCAGTGTGAGCAGTCTGAACACTGAAGCTTTCTTT.

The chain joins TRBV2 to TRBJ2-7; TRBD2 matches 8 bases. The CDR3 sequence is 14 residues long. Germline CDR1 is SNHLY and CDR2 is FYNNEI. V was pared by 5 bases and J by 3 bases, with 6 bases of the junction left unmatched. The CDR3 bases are TGTGCCAGCAGTAATGGACTAGCCTTCTACGAGCAGTACTTC. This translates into CASSNGLAFYEQYF. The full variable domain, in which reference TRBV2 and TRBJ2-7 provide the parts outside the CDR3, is EPEVTQTPSHQVTQMGQEVILRCVPISNHLYFYWYRQILGQKVEFLVSFYNNEISEKSEIFDDQFSVERPDGSNFTLKIRSTKLEDSAMYFCASSNGLAFYEQYFGPGTRLTVT.

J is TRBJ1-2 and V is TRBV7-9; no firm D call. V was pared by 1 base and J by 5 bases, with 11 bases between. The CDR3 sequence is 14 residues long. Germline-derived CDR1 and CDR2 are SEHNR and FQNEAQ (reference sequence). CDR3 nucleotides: TGTGCCAGCAGCTTAGGTGCCAAAGGGTATGGCTACACCTTC. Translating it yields CASSLGAKGYGYTF. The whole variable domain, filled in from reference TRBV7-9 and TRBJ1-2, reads DTGVSQNPRHKITKRGQNVTFRCDPISEHNRLYWYRQTLGQGPEFLTYFQNEAQLEKSRLLSDRFSAERPKGSFSTLEIQRTEQGDSAMYLCASSLGAKGYGYTFGSGTRLTVV.

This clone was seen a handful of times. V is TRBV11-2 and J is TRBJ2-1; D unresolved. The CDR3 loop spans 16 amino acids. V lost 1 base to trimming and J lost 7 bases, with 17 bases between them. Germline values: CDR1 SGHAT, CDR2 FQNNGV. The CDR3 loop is CASSLGSWARSNEQFF. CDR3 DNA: TGTGCCAGCAGCTTAGGTTCATGGGCTAGATCTAATGAGCAGTTCTTC.

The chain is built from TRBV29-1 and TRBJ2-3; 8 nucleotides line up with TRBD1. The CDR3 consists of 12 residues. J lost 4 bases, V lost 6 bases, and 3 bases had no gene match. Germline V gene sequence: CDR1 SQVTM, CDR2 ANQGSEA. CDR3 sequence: CSVDRGADTQYF. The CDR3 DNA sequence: TGCAGCGTCGACAGGGGTGCAGATACGCAGTATTTT.

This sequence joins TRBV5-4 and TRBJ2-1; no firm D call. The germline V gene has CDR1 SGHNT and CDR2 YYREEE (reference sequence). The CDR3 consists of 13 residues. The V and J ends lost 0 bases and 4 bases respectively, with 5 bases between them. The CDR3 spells CASSLGHYNEQFF. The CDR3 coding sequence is TGTGCCAGCAGCTTGGGGCATTACAATGAGCAGTTCTTC.

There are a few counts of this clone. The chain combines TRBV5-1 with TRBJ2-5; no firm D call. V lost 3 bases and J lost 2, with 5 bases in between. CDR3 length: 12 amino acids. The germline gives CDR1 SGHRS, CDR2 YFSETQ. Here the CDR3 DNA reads TGCGCCAGCAGCTGGGATCAAGAGACCCAGTACTTC. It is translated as CASSWDQETQYF.

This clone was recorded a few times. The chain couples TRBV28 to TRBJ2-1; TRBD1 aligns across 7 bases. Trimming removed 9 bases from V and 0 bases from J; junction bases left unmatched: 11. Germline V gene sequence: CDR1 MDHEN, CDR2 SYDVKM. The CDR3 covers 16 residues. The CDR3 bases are TGTGCCAGTACGGGACAGCAGTATCCCTCCTACAATGAGCAGTTCTTC. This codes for CASTGQQYPSYNEQFF.

CDR3 sequence: CASSLRLAGAYEQYF. DNA of the CDR3: TGTGCCAGCAGCTTACGGCTAGCGGGCGCCTACGAGCAGTACTTC. This chain links TRBV13 with TRBJ2-7, with TRBD2 identical over 8 bases. This CDR3 contains 15 residues. Germline trimming cut 2 bases from V and 2 bases from J; bases unmatched to any gene: 5. In germline, CDR1 is PRHDT, CDR2 FYEKMQ (reference sequence).